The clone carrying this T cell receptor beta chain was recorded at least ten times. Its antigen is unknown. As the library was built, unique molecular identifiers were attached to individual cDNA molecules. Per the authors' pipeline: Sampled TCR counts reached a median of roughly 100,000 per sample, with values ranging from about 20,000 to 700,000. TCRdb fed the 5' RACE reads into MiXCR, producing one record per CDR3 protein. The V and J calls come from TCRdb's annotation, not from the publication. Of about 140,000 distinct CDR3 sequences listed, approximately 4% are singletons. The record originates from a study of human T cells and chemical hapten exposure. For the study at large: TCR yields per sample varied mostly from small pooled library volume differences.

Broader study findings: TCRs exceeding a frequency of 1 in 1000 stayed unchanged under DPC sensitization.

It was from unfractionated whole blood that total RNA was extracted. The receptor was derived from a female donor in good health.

CDR3 protein: CASSSQGTLNQPQHF. The CDR3 bases are TGTGCCAGCAGTTCTCAGGGGACGCTCAATCAGCCCCAGCATTTT. The genes are TRBV27 and TRBJ1-5, with D possibly TRBD1 on 6 matching bases. Germline V gene sequence: CDR1 MNHEY, CDR2 SMNVEV (reference sequence). V lost 4 bases, J lost 3 bases, and 13 bases lay in between. This CDR3 is built from 15 residues.